The next 11 T cell receptor beta chains were all read from a single sample in a study of identical twins. TCRdb reanalysed the 5' RACE reads using MiXCR and keeps one entry per CDR3 protein. The sample contains some 1,700,000 distinct CDR3 sequences, about 32% of which appear only once. Sequencing was carried out using cord blood. The receptors derive from a newborn girl in good health.

This clonotype was detected a few times. A much larger clone differs from this one at a single base, so this may be a read error. The V call is TRBV3-1, the J call TRBJ1-2, with D possibly TRBD1 on 6 matching bases. V lost 2 bases and J lost 0, with 7 bases in between. The germline CDR1 and CDR2 sequences are LGHDT and YNNKEL (reference sequence). The CDR3 totals 14 residues. CDR3 residues: CASSQKGANYGYTF. The CDR3, as DNA: TGTGCCAGCAGCCAAAAGGGGGCTAACTATGGCTACACCTTC.

Only one count was recorded for this clonotype. The missing conserved phenylalanine or tryptophan at the end of this CDR3 makes a read error likely. The DNA of the CDR3 is TGCAGCGTTCCTCAGGGGGCCAACTATGGCTACACCTTA. It specifies CSVPQGANYGYTL. V is TRBV29-1 and J is TRBJ1-2, with 8 bases aligning to TRBD1. Germline V gives CDR1 SQVTM, CDR2 ANQGSEA. The CDR3 has 13 amino acids. The ends lost 5 bases at V and 2 bases at J; junction bases unmatched: 4.

The sample holds a few counts of this clonotype. The gene calls are TRBV15 and TRBJ1-2; no clear D gene. Germline V CDR1 and CDR2: LNHNV, YYDKDF (reference sequence). The V end lost 0 bases, the J end lost 4 bases, and 12 bases lay between the germline ends. The CDR3 runs 15 residues. Written as DNA, the CDR3 is TGTGCCACCAGCAGAGATCTAGGGCCCGGCTATGGCTACACCTTC. Translated, it gives CATSRDLGPGYGYTF.

The genes are TRBV7-8 and TRBJ2-1; the D call may be TRBD1 or TRBD2 (5 bases each). The CDR3 contains 15 residues. V was cut by 3 bases and J by 4 bases, with 13 bases left in between. The germline gives CDR1 SGHVS, CDR2 FQNEAQ. The CDR3 protein is CASSFSRDPYNEQFF. The DNA of the CDR3 is TGTGCCAGCAGCTTTTCCCGGGACCCGTACAATGAGCAGTTCTTC. The complete variable domain, with remaining parts taken from reference TRBV7-8 and TRBJ2-1, reads GAGVSQSPRYKVAKRGQDVALRCDPISGHVSLFWYQQALGQGPEFLTYFQNEAQLDKSGLPSDRFFAERPEGSVSTLKIQRTQQEDSAVYLCASSFSRDPYNEQFFGPGTRLTVL.

This clonotype was seen a handful of times. V usage is TRBV2 and J usage is TRBJ2-3, with 10 positions matching TRBD1. CDR3 length: 13 residues. J lost 1 base, V lost 9 bases, and 1 base had no gene match. Germline V gene sequence: CDR1 SNHLY, CDR2 FYNNEI. The CDR3 sequence: CARGTGGTDTQYF. The CDR3 nucleotides are TGTGCCAGAGGGACAGGGGGCACAGATACGCAGTATTTT.

The chain uses TRBV5-1 and TRBJ2-1; 15 nucleotides line up with TRBD2. The CDR3 contains 17 residues. V lost 2 bases, J lost 7 bases, and 7 bases stayed unmatched. From germline, CDR1 is SGHRS and CDR2 YFSETQ. As DNA, the CDR3 is TGCGCCAGCAGCTTTGGACTAGCGGGGGGGCGAGCAAATGAGCAGTTCTTC. It yields the protein CASSFGLAGGRANEQFF.

This clonotype was counted a few times. The chain employs TRBV24-1 and TRBJ2-1; TRBD1 matches 8 bases. The germline gives CDR1 KGHDR, CDR2 SFDVKD. The CDR3 has 15 residues. J gave up 3 bases and V 5 bases, and 5 bases lay outside the gene matches. This chain's CDR3 is CATSALTGGYNEQFF. CDR3 bases: TGTGCCACCAGTGCCCTCACAGGGGGCTACAATGAGCAGTTCTTC.

The rearrangement joins TRBV7-2 to TRBJ1-2; 7 bases map to TRBD1. Germline lookup yields CDR1 SGHTA and CDR2 FQGNSA. The CDR3 extends over 14 amino acids. The V segment lost 6 bases and the J segment 8 bases; nucleotides outside the gene matches: 12. CDR3 loop: CASSLGTAQRGYTF. The DNA for the CDR3 is TGTGCCAGCAGTCTCGGGACAGCTCAACGGGGCTACACCTTC.

The sample holds one count of this clonotype. The chain employs TRBV24-1 and TRBJ1-5; unclear D gene. The CDR3 length is 13 residues. Trimming pared 4 bases from V and 7 bases from J, leaving 10 bases between. The germline CDR1 and CDR2 sequences are KGHDR and SFDVKD. CDR3: CATSDGRGQPQHF. For the CDR3, the DNA is TGTGCCACCAGTGACGGGCGAGGGCAGCCCCAGCATTTT.

The CDR3 DNA reads TGCAGTGCTAGGTGGCAGGGTGGCCCCTACGAGCAGTACTTC. Amino acid sequence: CSARWQGGPYEQYF. The rearrangement uses TRBV20-1 and TRBJ2-7, with D possibly matching TRBD1 (5 bases). Germline CDR1 DFQATT, CDR2 SNEGSKA (reference sequence). The CDR3 length is 14 residues. The ends were cut back, 3 bases at V and 2 bases at J, with 14 bases in the middle.

The chain uses TRBV20-1 and TRBJ2-2, with a tentative D call TRBD2 (5 bases). Looked up from germline, CDR1 is DFQATT and CDR2 is SNEGSKA (reference sequence). V was trimmed by 0 bases and J by 0 bases, leaving 8 bases between them. The length of the CDR3 is 15 residues. CDR3 sequence (DNA): TGCAGTGCTAGAGAAAGCGGAACGAACACCGGGGAGCTGTTTTTT. Residues: CSARESGTNTGELFF.